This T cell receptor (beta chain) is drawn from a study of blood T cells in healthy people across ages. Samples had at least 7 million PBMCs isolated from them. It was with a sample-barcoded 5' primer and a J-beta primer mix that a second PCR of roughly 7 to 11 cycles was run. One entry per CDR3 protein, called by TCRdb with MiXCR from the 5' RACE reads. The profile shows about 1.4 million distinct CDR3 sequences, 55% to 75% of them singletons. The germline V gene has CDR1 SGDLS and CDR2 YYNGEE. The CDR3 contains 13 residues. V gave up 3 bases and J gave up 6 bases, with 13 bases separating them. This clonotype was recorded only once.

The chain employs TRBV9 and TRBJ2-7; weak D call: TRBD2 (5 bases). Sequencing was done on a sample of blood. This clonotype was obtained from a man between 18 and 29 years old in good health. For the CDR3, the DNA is TGTGCCAGCAGCGCTTCTAACAGCGGCGAGCAGTACTTC. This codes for CASSASNSGEQYF.